Below, one T cell receptor (beta chain) is given with its context. In the same sample, other DNA sequences code for this CDR3. This sample is drawn from a study of blood T cell dynamics during melanoma immunotherapy. Across the study: Metastatic melanoma patients received first-line pembrolizumab or nivolumab plus ipilimumab.

Each bulk PBMC sample had about 330 ng DNA loaded. Repertoires were generated with immunoSEQ multiplex PCR, while TCRdb's copy carries only in-frame clones and drops some. Among roughly 9,700 clones, around 90% were seen once, and the ten largest hold roughly a third. The time point here: pre-treatment baseline. Blood was drawn before treatment and at week 3 after checkpoint blockade. No patient had earlier systemic cancer treatment, concurrent immunosuppressants, or another active cancer. This TCR derives from a human donor with melanoma. The sequenced sample was blood, obtained from a patient treated with checkpoint blockade.

In nucleotides, the CDR3 is TGCAGCGTTGAAGATCGTGGGACAGTGGTCCCTGGGGCCAACGTCCTGACTTTC. It is translated as CSVEDRGTVVPGANVLTF. The chain has TRBV29-1 and TRBJ2-6, with TRBD1 matching over 7 bases. The CDR3 consists of 18 residues. Per the germline V gene, CDR1 is SQVTM and CDR2 is ANQGSEA. The V and J ends lost 0 bases and 2 bases, in that order; junction bases with no gene match: 10. Looking up the rest from reference TRBV29-1 and TRBJ2-6 gives the full variable domain: SAVISQKPSRDICQRGTSLTIQCQVDSQVTMMFWYRQQPGQSLTLIATANQGSEATYESGFVIDKFPISRPNLTFSTLTVSNMSPEDSSIYLCSVEDRGTVVPGANVLTFGAGSRLTVL.